This TCR beta chain emerged from a study of T cells in Graves' hyperthyroidism and ophthalmopathy. Study at large: Initial diagnosis, before any treatment, was when peripheral blood was collected. Study conclusions and caveats: Within blood appeared most thyroid clonotypes that had expanded above 0.001.

The study defined stable Graves' hyperthyroidism as no ophthalmopathy progression within 18 months. A roughly 9.3 ml volume of fresh peripheral blood provided the PBMCs. The junction had 5 bases not matched to a gene; V was cut back by 0 bases and J by 5 bases. The germline V gene has CDR1 LGHDT and CDR2 YNNKEL (reference sequence). The CDR3 length is 15 residues. From RNA transcripts, TCR beta CDR3 regions were amplified. HTBI primers were the set used in a first-round RT-PCR of the TCR CDR3. TCRdb re-derived calls from the multiplex PCR reads in MiXCR, one entry per CDR3 protein. This table has hundreds of thousands of distinct CDR3 sequences, 12% to 15% appearing once. This clonotype came up a few times. The antigen is unknown.

The material sequenced was blood. The TCR was taken from a woman aged 18 to 35 with Graves' hyperthyroidism. This chain uses TRBV3-1 with TRBJ2-5; 8 nucleotides agree with TRBD2. The CDR3 coding sequence is TGTGCCAGCAGCCAAGACGGAGGCGGGGGGGAGACCCAGTACTTC. It specifies CASSQDGGGGETQYF.